One and the same sample provided the 8 T cell receptor beta chains below, sequenced in a study of shared clonotypes between healthy human individuals. The assay was immunoSEQ multiplex PCR, and TCRdb's table has in-frame clones only and misses some. This sample has 850,000 to 1,200,000 clones; 65% to 80% occur once, and the top ten carry roughly 1.4%. Sequenced: memory CD4+ T cells sorted from blood. Subset: CD45RA-negative fraction. The receptors derive from a man aged 18-30 years in good health.

The gene calls are TRBV7-2 and TRBJ1-2, with TRBD1 as a possible D gene (6 bases). The CDR3 has 15 amino acids. Germline-derived CDR1 and CDR2 are SGHTA and FQGNSA. The ends were cut back, 3 bases at V and 0 bases at J, with 11 bases in the middle. The CDR3 sequence: CASSFRTVANYGYTF. As DNA, the CDR3 is TGTGCCAGCAGCTTCCGGACAGTAGCTAACTATGGCTACACCTTC.

The rearrangement uses TRBV7-9 and TRBJ1-6; TRBD1 matches at 8 bases. The length of the CDR3 is 16 residues. Germline CDR1 SEHNR, CDR2 FQNEAQ (reference sequence). After removal of 1 base from V and 7 bases from J, the junction contained 6 bases not matched to a gene. The CDR3 sequence: CASSLGTGSRNSPLHF. The CDR3 nucleotides are TGTGCCAGCAGCTTAGGGACAGGGAGTCGAAATTCACCCCTCCACTTT.

This chain uses TRBV12-5 with TRBJ1-4; D unclear. Trimming removed 6 bases at V and 6 bases at J, with 17 bases between. Germline-derived CDR1 and CDR2 are LGHNT and FRNRAP. The CDR3 extends over 15 amino acids. The CDR3 nucleotides are TGTGCTAGTGGCTCAAAAAGTAAGGGTTATGAAAAACTGTTTTTT. The encoded protein is CASGSKSKGYEKLFF.

About this clone: The sample contains more than one DNA sequence encoding this CDR3. This rearrangement joins TRBV6-5 to TRBJ1-2; D unresolved. The V end was cut by 2 bases, the J end by 4 bases, with 11 bases between. The CDR3 sequence is 14 residues long. CDR1 and CDR2 from the germline V gene are MNHEY and SVGAGI. In DNA, the CDR3 is TGTGCCAGCAGTTACAGCAGGCACGGCTATGGCTACACCTTC. Protein product: CASSYSRHGYGYTF.

This clone was observed once. The V and J genes are TRBV2 and TRBJ2-7; D is possibly TRBD1 (5 bases). Germline CDR1 and CDR2: SNHLY and FYNNEI. Trimming took off 6 bases at V and 0 bases at J, with 21 bases between the two ends. This CDR3 is 17 amino acids long. The CDR3 loop reads CASSPNPQGPSSYEQYF. Here the CDR3 DNA reads TGTGCCAGCAGCCCAAATCCCCAGGGTCCCAGCTCCTACGAGCAGTACTTC.

Comments on this clone: Within the sample, other DNA sequences also encode this same CDR3. CDR3 protein: CASSLGQNEQFF. CDR3 DNA: TGCGCCAGCAGCTTGGGACAGAATGAGCAGTTCTTC. This chain joins TRBV5-1 and TRBJ2-1, with D possibly being TRBD1 (5 bases). The CDR3 spans 12 residues. Germline V gene data show CDR1 as SGHRS and CDR2 as YFSETQ. Deletions cut 0 bases from V and 7 bases from J, with 5 bases between.

This sequence joins TRBV6-5 and TRBJ1-5; TRBD1 might be the D (6 bases). V lost 8 bases, J lost 5 bases, and 19 bases lay in between. Germline loops: CDR1 MNHEY, CDR2 SVGAGI. The CDR3 length is 15 residues. The CDR3 is CASGRSGGAHQPQHF. The CDR3 nucleotides are TGTGCCAGCGGCAGATCGGGGGGGGCGCATCAGCCCCAGCATTTT.

The V gene is TRBV10-2, the J gene TRBJ2-7; D might be TRBD2 (6 bases). CDR1 is WSHSY, CDR2 SAAADI, per germline. V shed 7 bases and J shed 2 bases, with 21 bases lying between them. The CDR3 is 16 residues long. As DNA, the CDR3 is TGCGCCAGCATGGAGCCAGGGAGGCTCGGTACCTACGAGCAGTACTTC. Translated: CASMEPGRLGTYEQYF.